Presented here are 2 T cell receptor beta chains from one specimen sequenced in a study of blood T cell repertoires in COVID-19. Sequencing used immunoSEQ multiplex PCR; TCRdb keeps in-frame clones, though not all of them. Of around 160,000 clones in the sample, about 81% were seen once. Source material: peripheral blood. These receptors were taken from a human donor in a cohort sampled during active COVID-19.

This sequence joins TRBV6-5 and TRBJ2-1; 9 bases fit TRBD1. There are 15 residues in the CDR3. After removal of 6 bases from V and 5 bases from J, the junction contained 8 bases not matched to a gene. Per germline, CDR1 MNHEY and CDR2 SVGAGI. The CDR3, as DNA: TGTGCCAGCAGAGGACAGGGGCCGGGGAACAATGAGCAGTTCTTC. This sequence encodes CASRGQGPGNNEQFF.

The chain couples TRBV25-1 to TRBJ2-7, with D perhaps matching TRBD2 (6 bases). Per germline, CDR1 MGHDK and CDR2 SYGVNS. The CDR3 loop spans 13 amino acids. The V and J ends lost 0 bases and 5 bases respectively, with 8 bases between them. The CDR3 sequence: CASSEYGGNEQYF. Here the CDR3 DNA reads TGTGCCAGCAGTGAATACGGGGGAAACGAGCAGTACTTC.